One and the same sample provided the 23 T cell receptor beta chains below, sequenced in a study of shared clonotypes between healthy human individuals. Positive CCR7 selection of CD45RO-negative cells yielded the naive CD8 cells, and terminally differentiated effector memory CD45RA+ cells were excluded. Here immunoSEQ multiplex PCR was the method, and the copy in TCRdb shows in-frame clones only, minus some. The data contain some 1,900,000 clones, about 95% of them seen just once; the ten biggest clones take up 1% to 1.5%. Sample: naive CD8+ T cells sorted from blood. The receptors originated from a man aged 18 to 35 in good health.

This chain uses TRBV10-1 with TRBJ1-2; TRBD1 might be the D (6 bases). V lost 0 bases and J 4 bases, leaving 12 bases between the germline ends. Germline V gene lookup returns CDR1 WNHNN and CDR2 SYGVQD (reference sequence). CDR3 length: 15 residues. CDR3 nucleotide sequence: TGCGCCAGCAGTGAGTCAGGGGGACACATCTATGGCTACACCTTC. This sequence encodes CASSESGGHIYGYTF.

This chain connects TRBV28 to TRBJ2-1, with 10 bases fitting TRBD1. The V segment lost 6 bases and the J segment 8 bases; nucleotides outside the gene matches: 10. CDR3 length equals 15 residues. Germline CDR1 is MDHEN and CDR2 is SYDVKM. This CDR3 is CASSQPGTGVHEQFF. Written as DNA, the CDR3 is TGTGCCAGCAGCCAACCGGGGACAGGGGTGCATGAGCAGTTCTTC.

The chain combines TRBV13 with TRBJ2-5; TRBD1 is a possible D gene (5 bases). The CDR3 sequence is 12 residues long. Deletions cut 8 bases from V and 4 bases from J, with 11 bases between. The germline gives CDR1 PRHDT, CDR2 FYEKMQ (reference sequence). Written as DNA, the CDR3 is TGTGCCAGCGCAGGGATCCCAGAGACCCAGTACTTC. Residues: CASAGIPETQYF.

This sequence joins TRBV7-8 and TRBJ2-7; perhaps TRBD1 as D (6 bases). The CDR3 consists of 14 residues. Trimming pared 3 bases from V and 6 bases from J, leaving 15 bases between. Germline CDR1 is SGHVS and CDR2 is FQNEAQ. For the CDR3, the DNA is TGTGCCAGCAGCTTCCAACAGGGAGTGGGCGAGCAGTACTTC. As protein: CASSFQQGVGEQYF. The full variable domain, completed using reference TRBV7-8 and TRBJ2-7, is GAGVSQSPRYKVAKRGQDVALRCDPISGHVSLFWYQQALGQGPEFLTYFQNEAQLDKSGLPSDRFFAERPEGSVSTLKIQRTQQEDSAVYLCASSFQQGVGEQYFGPGTRLTVT.

V gene TRBV2 combines with J gene TRBJ2-7, with D uncertain. Trimming shortened V by 5 bases and J by 4 bases, and 15 bases separated the two germline ends. CDR3 size: 14 residues. Looked up from germline, CDR1 is SNHLY and CDR2 is FYNNEI. In nucleotides, the CDR3 is TGTGCCAGCAGTACTATAGGGCCCTTGTACGAGCAGTACTTC. Protein: CASSTIGPLYEQYF.

The chain employs TRBV27 and TRBJ2-7, with D perhaps being TRBD1 or TRBD2 (5 bases each). CDR3 length: 14 amino acids. The V gene's germline CDR1 is MNHEY and CDR2 SMNVEV (reference sequence). V gave up 5 bases and J gave up 6 bases, with 17 bases separating them. In nucleotides, the CDR3 is TGTGCCAGCAGTCCACGGGACCCCTCTACCGAGCAGTACTTC. Translated, it gives CASSPRDPSTEQYF.

The CDR3 DNA reads TGTGCCAGCAGCTTGGGACTACCTAACACCGGGGAGCTGTTTTTT. Protein: CASSLGLPNTGELFF. The chain links TRBV5-4 to TRBJ2-2; perhaps TRBD2 as D (5 bases). This CDR3 is 15 amino acids long. Germline assignment: CDR1 SGHNT and CDR2 YYREEE (reference sequence). Trimming shortened V by 0 bases and J by 2 bases, and 8 bases separated the two germline ends.

The rearrangement links TRBV13 to TRBJ2-5; 7 bases are shared with TRBD1. The V and J ends lost 5 bases and 5 bases, in that order; junction bases with no gene match: 11. In germline, CDR1 is PRHDT, CDR2 FYEKMQ (reference sequence). There are 15 residues in the CDR3. The CDR3 DNA follows: TGTGCCAGCAGCGCGGAGCAGGGGGTCGGGGAGACCCAGTACTTC. It translates to CASSAEQGVGETQYF. The full variable domain, completed using reference TRBV13 and TRBJ2-5, is AAGVIQSPRHLIKEKRETATLKCYPIPRHDTVYWYQQGPGQDPQFLISFYEKMQSDKGSIPDRFSAQQFSDYHSELNMSSLELGDSALYFCASSAEQGVGETQYFGPGTRLLVL.

The chain has TRBV6-5 and TRBJ2-2; 7 nucleotides align to TRBD2. The CDR3 totals 15 residues. V gave up 4 bases and J gave up 4 bases; unmatched junction bases: 6. Germline V gene data show CDR1 as MNHEY and CDR2 as SVGAGI. This chain's CDR3 is CASSLSGTFTGELFF. In DNA, the CDR3 is TGTGCCAGCAGTTTGAGCGGGACCTTCACCGGGGAGCTGTTTTTT.

The chain carries TRBV6-5 and TRBJ2-1; no clear D. Germline CDR1 reads MNHEY; CDR2 reads SVGAGI. Trimming removed 2 bases at V and 0 bases at J, with 11 bases between. The CDR3 contains 16 residues. CDR3 region: CASSYAQANSYNEQFF. For the CDR3, the DNA is TGTGCCAGCAGTTACGCGCAGGCGAACTCCTACAATGAGCAGTTCTTC.

V is TRBV6-1 and J is TRBJ2-3; D is unclear. The CDR3 runs to 16 residues. CDR1 and CDR2 (germline): MNHNS, SASEGT. Trimming cost V 2 bases and J 4 bases, with 16 bases left between them. As DNA, the CDR3 is TGTGCCAGCAGTGAACCCCGTGGTGGTGGAGCAGATACGCAGTATTTT. Protein product: CASSEPRGGGADTQYF.

The V and J genes are TRBV4-2 and TRBJ2-3; 14 bases line up with TRBD2. CDR3 length: 19 amino acids. Germline loops: CDR1 LGHNA, CDR2 YNFKEQ. The ends lost 1 base at V and 1 base at J; junction bases unmatched: 7. This CDR3 reads CASSQVGLAGGVGTDTQYF. Here the CDR3 DNA reads TGTGCCAGCAGCCAAGTTGGACTAGCGGGGGGAGTGGGCACAGATACGCAGTATTTT.

As regards this clone: Different DNA sequences within this sample yield the same CDR3. This chain joins TRBV6-1 and TRBJ2-7; the D is unclear. The CDR3 extends over 10 amino acids. V lost 3 bases to trimming and J lost 5 bases, with 2 bases between them. CDR1 MNHNS and CDR2 SASEGT come from the germline V gene. The CDR3 sequence: CASSDNEQYF. CDR3 DNA: TGTGCCAGCAGTGATAACGAGCAGTACTTC.

This clone showed up just once. Within the sample, other DNA sequences also encode this same CDR3. This chain connects TRBV27 to TRBJ2-7; 8 positions match TRBD1. Trimming removed 3 bases from V and 3 bases from J; junction bases left unmatched: 4. This CDR3 region has 14 residues. CDR1 and CDR2 from the germline V gene are MNHEY and SMNVEV (reference sequence). In DNA form, the CDR3 reads TGTGCCAGCAGTTTTGCAGGGACAGGCTACGAGCAGTACTTC. It is translated as CASSFAGTGYEQYF.

The rearrangement uses TRBV27 and TRBJ2-1, with 11 nucleotides matching TRBD2. The germline gives CDR1 MNHEY, CDR2 SMNVEV (reference sequence). This CDR3 has 18 amino acids. J gave up 3 bases and V 5 bases, and 12 bases lay outside the gene matches. CDR3 sequence reads: CASSPRVAGGYGYNEQFF. As DNA, the CDR3 is TGTGCCAGCAGTCCCCGGGTAGCGGGAGGGTACGGCTACAATGAGCAGTTCTTC.

The chain employs TRBV27 and TRBJ2-6, with D perhaps matching TRBD2 (5 bases). The V end lost 6 bases, the J end lost 0 bases, and 12 bases lay between the germline ends. CDR3 length: 16 residues. Germline lookup yields CDR1 MNHEY and CDR2 SMNVEV (reference sequence). Here the CDR3 DNA reads TGTGCCAGCAGGGGAGAAATTCCCTCTGGGGCCAACGTCCTGACTTTC. Translating gives CASRGEIPSGANVLTF.

A few counts support this clone. J is TRBJ1-2 and V is TRBV30; D uncertain. The CDR3 sequence is 11 residues long. V was pared by 2 bases and J by 12 bases, with 13 bases between. Looked up from germline, CDR1 is GTSNPN and CDR2 is SVGIG (reference sequence). CDR3 sequence reads: CAWSPDGGNTF. DNA of the CDR3: TGTGCCTGGAGTCCGGACGGAGGGAACACCTTC.

The chain employs TRBV4-1 and TRBJ1-6; 7 nucleotides agree with TRBD1. The CDR3 is 18 amino acids. From germline, CDR1 is MGHRA and CDR2 YSYEKL. With 3 bases clipped from V and 0 bases from J, the junction kept 8 bases outside the gene matches. CDR3 in amino acids: CASSQATGTASYNSPLHF. The DNA for the CDR3 is TGCGCCAGCAGCCAGGCGACAGGGACAGCCTCCTATAATTCACCCCTCCACTTT.

The genes are TRBV10-2 and TRBJ2-5, with a weak D call TRBD2 (6 bases). The CDR3 is made up of 15 amino acids. Germline CDR1 reads WSHSY; CDR2 reads SAAADI. The V gene lost 3 bases and the J gene lost 4 bases, with 15 bases spanning the gap. CDR3 sequence: CASSESGVWTETQYF. The CDR3 DNA reads TGCGCCAGCAGTGAATCGGGAGTTTGGACAGAGACCCAGTACTTC.

A word on this clone: Different DNA sequences within this sample yield the same CDR3. The gene calls are TRBV30 and TRBJ2-5, with 8 bases aligning to TRBD1. CDR3 length: 14 residues. Germline V gene sequence: CDR1 GTSNPN, CDR2 SVGIG (reference sequence). J gave up 4 bases and V 1 base, and 5 bases lay outside the gene matches. Here the CDR3 DNA reads TGTGCCTGGAGTGGAGGACAGGGAGGAGAGACCCAGTACTTC. Translated, it gives CAWSGGQGGETQYF.

Notes on this clone: This specimen includes other DNA sequences encoding the same CDR3. The V and J genes are TRBV7-2 and TRBJ2-3; D gene uncertain. The germline CDR1 and CDR2 sequences are SGHTA and FQGNSA. Trimming shortened V by 1 base and J by 4 bases, and 3 bases separated the two germline ends. This CDR3 is built from 12 residues. The CDR3 DNA reads as TGTGCCAGCAGCTTAGTTGCAGATACGCAGTATTTT. It translates to CASSLVADTQYF.

The V and J genes are TRBV25-1 and TRBJ1-2; the match to TRBD1 covers 7 bases. This CDR3 is 12 amino acids long. Trimming at V came to 8 bases and at J to 4 bases, leaving 4 bases not matched to a gene. The germline gives CDR1 MGHDK, CDR2 SYGVNS. CDR3 sequence (DNA): TGTGCCAGCTCCGCAGGGGGCTATGGCTACACCTTC. It translates to CASSAGGYGYTF.

Remarks on this clone: The same CDR3 arises from other DNA sequences in this sample as well. This sequence joins TRBV5-4 and TRBJ2-7; D call uncertain. The CDR3 sequence is 13 residues long. The V and J ends lost 2 bases and 1 base respectively, with 7 bases between them. CDR1 is SGHNT and CDR2 is YYREEE in the germline V gene (reference sequence). DNA of the CDR3: TGTGCCAGCAGCTTTCGTGGTTCCTACGAGCAGTACTTC. Its translation: CASSFRGSYEQYF.